The 12 T cell receptor beta chains given below trace back to one sample, sequenced in a study of CD8+CD57+ T cells in acquired aplastic anemia. The template used for profiling TCR beta VDJ and CDR3 was genomic DNA. TCRdb fed the reads into MiXCR, producing one record per CDR3 protein. The sample holds around 180,000 distinct CDR3 sequences, 55% to 70% seen once. The sample was sorted CD4+, CD8+, or CD8+CD57+ T cells (not recorded which) from PBMCs. The source of these receptors is a human donor in good health.

This clonotype was detected once. V usage is TRBV7-3 and J usage is TRBJ2-1; the D gene is possibly TRBD2 (6 bases). V was shortened by 5 bases and J by 5 bases, with 10 bases between the two germline ends. The CDR3 covers 13 residues. Germline V lookup: CDR1 SGHTA, CDR2 FQGTGA. The DNA of the CDR3 is TGTGCCAGCAGCCGGGACTCTCACAATGAGCAGTTCTTC. Protein: CASSRDSHNEQFF.

This clonotype was counted between two and nine times. The V and J genes are TRBV27 and TRBJ1-4, with 9 bases lining up with TRBD1. V shed 4 bases and J 10 bases; nucleotides not matched to a gene: 10. In germline, CDR1 is MNHEY, CDR2 SMNVEV (reference sequence). The CDR3 runs 15 residues. The CDR3 sequence is CASSSTTGGIGKLFF. CDR3 nucleotides: TGTGCCAGCAGTTCCACGACAGGGGGAATTGGAAAACTGTTTTTT.

V gene TRBV12-3 or TRBV12-4 combines with J gene TRBJ1-2; D uncertain. Trimming shortened V by 6 bases and J by 0 bases, and 8 bases separated the two germline ends. This CDR3 comprises 13 residues. This CDR3 reads CASSPDTNYGYTF. The CDR3 DNA sequence: TGTGCCAGCAGCCCTGACACTAACTATGGCTACACCTTC.

This clonotype has at least ten counts. V gene TRBV20-1 combines with J gene TRBJ2-3; D remains ambiguous. The CDR3 is 13 amino acids. Germline CDR1 DFQATT, CDR2 SNEGSKA (reference sequence). Trimming cost V 0 bases and J 2 bases, with 6 bases left between them. The CDR3 bases are TGCAGTGCTAGAGACCTAGTCACAGATACGCAGTATTTT. It is translated as CSARDLVTDTQYF.

Note on this clonotype: Because it lacks the conserved phenylalanine or tryptophan at the end, this CDR3 is likely a read error. The V call is TRBV19, the J call TRBJ2-3, with D perhaps TRBD1 (6 bases). Germline values: CDR1 LNHDA, CDR2 SQIVND (reference sequence). Trimming shortened V by 6 bases and J by 3 bases, and 10 bases separated the two germline ends. The CDR3 contains 13 residues. CDR3 residues: CASSDTGTDTQYS. Written as DNA, the CDR3 is TGTGCCAGTAGCGACACAGGGACAGATACGCAGTATTCT.

The chain recombines TRBV20-1 with TRBJ2-1, with TRBD2 identical over 8 bases. Trimming took 0 bases from V and 1 from J; bases not matched to a gene: 11. Germline CDR1 reads DFQATT; CDR2 reads SNEGSKA (reference sequence). The CDR3 covers 18 residues. The CDR3 coding sequence is TGCAGTGCTAGAGATCAGGCGAGCGGGAGCGAATCCTACAATGAGCAGTTCTTC. Protein product: CSARDQASGSESYNEQFF.

Of note for this clonotype: The conserved final phenylalanine or tryptophan is absent from the CDR3, which likely points to a read error. The V and J genes are TRBV5-1 and TRBJ2-6; 10 bases fit TRBD1. From germline, CDR1 is SGHRS and CDR2 YFSETQ. There are 19 residues in the CDR3. The CDR3 loop is CASSPTSGQGYSGAIVLTL. The CDR3, as DNA: TGCGCCAGCAGCCCGACATCGGGACAGGGGTACTCTGGGGCCATCGTCCTGACTCTC.

To note about this clonotype: No conserved phenylalanine or tryptophan is present at the end of the CDR3, so a read error is the likely explanation. V is TRBV29-1 and J is TRBJ1-1; D might be TRBD1 (5 bases). V was clipped by 8 bases and J by 1 base, with 14 bases between them. CDR1 SQVTM and CDR2 ANQGSEA come from the germline V gene. The CDR3 sequence is 13 residues long. CDR3 nucleotides: TGCAGCTCGATAACAGGCACGAACACTGAAGCTTTCCTT. Residues: CSSITGTNTEAFL.

The table lists this clonotype with a count of one. The J gene is TRBJ2-5, the V gene TRBV19, with 7 bases aligning to TRBD1. The V gene end was trimmed by 5 bases and the J gene end by 2 bases; junction bases not matched to a gene: 8. The CDR3 covers 15 residues. CDR1 and CDR2 from the germline V gene are LNHDA and SQIVND (reference sequence). CDR3 bases: TGTGCCAGTAGTCCACGGGACAGTTTACAAGAGACCCAGTACTTC. Translated, it gives CASSPRDSLQETQYF. The complete variable domain, with remaining parts taken from reference TRBV19 and TRBJ2-5, reads DGGITQSPKYLFRKEGQNVTLSCEQNLNHDAMYWYRQDPGQGLRLIYYSQIVNDFQKGDIAEGYSVSREKKESFPLTVTSAQKNPTAFYLCASSPRDSLQETQYFGPGTRLLVL.

The chain carries TRBV7-2 and TRBJ1-2; a possible D gene is TRBD1 (5 bases). The CDR3 extends over 12 amino acids. Trimming removed 3 bases at V and 4 bases at J, with 6 bases between. CDR1 SGHTA and CDR2 FQGNSA come from the germline V gene. CDR3 in amino acids: CASSFDSYGYTF. CDR3 in DNA: TGTGCCAGCAGCTTCGACAGCTATGGCTACACCTTC.

The rearrangement uses TRBV29-1 and TRBJ2-2; 8 bases are shared with TRBD2. J gave up 7 bases and V 7 bases, and 5 bases lay outside the gene matches. CDR3 length: 12 amino acids. Looked up from germline, CDR1 is SQVTM and CDR2 is ANQGSEA. CDR3 amino acids: CSALSGSGELFF. DNA for the CDR3: TGCAGCGCCCTGAGCGGGAGCGGGGAGCTGTTTTTT.

In its sample, this clonotype was seen a few times. Because the CDR3 is missing its conserved closing phenylalanine or tryptophan, this is likely a read error. No DNA is shown, since the ends of the CDR3 on it are uncertain; the CDR3 is the one TCRdb lists. V usage is TRBV5-6 and J usage is TRBJ2-2; TRBD2, as called in the table, went unchecked against the DNA. The CDR3 adds up to 20 amino acids, both ends counted. The germline gives CDR1 SGHDT, CDR2 YYEEEE. The CDR3 reads CASSPHLGLAEKAEHRGAVV.